These 27 T cell receptor beta chains were all obtained from the same sample, sequenced in a study of blood T cell repertoires in COVID-19. TCRdb keeps only in-frame clones here, not all; method: immunoSEQ multiplex PCR. The repertoire holds 100,000 to 120,000 clones, with less than 85% as singletons. Material: peripheral blood. The origin of the receptors is a woman in her forties with acute or convalescent COVID-19.

This rearrangement joins TRBV28 to TRBJ2-7; 9 nucleotides match TRBD2. CDR1 MDHEN and CDR2 SYDVKM come from the germline V gene. V lost 6 bases and J lost 6; bases outside the gene matches: 12. The CDR3 runs 15 residues. The CDR3 spells CASRSAGGPLSEQYF. CDR3 coding DNA: TGTGCCAGCAGGTCGGCGGGGGGGCCCCTATCCGAGCAGTACTTC.

This clone was seen a handful of times. The J gene is TRBJ1-1, the V gene TRBV7-2, with a weak D call TRBD1 (6 bases). Trimming took off 1 base at V and 5 bases at J, with 11 bases between the two ends. The CDR3 has 14 amino acids. Per germline, CDR1 SGHTA and CDR2 FQGNSA. In nucleotides, the CDR3 is TGTGCCAGCAGCTTAGTGGGGGCAGCTACTGAAGCTTTCTTT. Its protein is CASSLVGAATEAFF. The full variable domain, with the rest looked up from reference TRBV7-2 and TRBJ1-1, is GAGVSQSPSNKVTEKGKDVELRCDPISGHTALYWYRQSLGQGLEFLIYFQGNSAPDKSGLPSDRFSAERTGGSVSTLTIQRTQQEDSAVYLCASSLVGAATEAFFGQGTRLTVV.

This chain connects TRBV6-4 to TRBJ2-2; 7 bases agree with TRBD2. The CDR3 has 14 residues. Germline loops: CDR1 MRHNA, CDR2 SNTAGT. J was trimmed by 1 base and V by 11 bases; bases with no gene match: 7. CDR3 nucleotides: TGTGCCTCAGCGACTAGCTTGAACACCGGGGAGCTGTTTTTT. This codes for CASATSLNTGELFF.

This clone was seen more than once but under ten times. The rearrangement links TRBV2 to TRBJ2-7; D gene uncertain. From germline, CDR1 is SNHLY and CDR2 FYNNEI. The V and J ends lost 3 bases and 4 bases respectively, with 7 bases between them. CDR3 length: 12 amino acids. The CDR3 DNA follows: TGTGCCAGCAGTGACAATTTTTACGAGCAGTACTTC. Translation: CASSDNFYEQYF.

The J gene is TRBJ1-3, the V gene TRBV4-1; weak D call: TRBD1 (6 bases). The CDR3 length is 18 residues. Germline V gene lookup returns CDR1 MGHRA and CDR2 YSYEKL. V was clipped by 0 bases and J by 4 bases, with 19 bases between them. DNA for the CDR3: TGCGCCAGCAGCCAAGATCGTTTTTGGGGGCCGGGGGGAAACACCATATATTTT. Encoded protein: CASSQDRFWGPGGNTIYF.

This chain uses TRBV6-5 with TRBJ2-7, with D perhaps TRBD1 (6 bases). Germline V gives CDR1 MNHEY, CDR2 SVGAGI. V was shortened by 2 bases and J by 1 base, with 12 bases between the two germline ends. The CDR3 length is 15 residues. CDR3 residues: CASSYRGIESYEQYF. As DNA, the CDR3 is TGTGCCAGCAGTTACAGGGGGATAGAATCCTACGAGCAGTACTTC.

This clone was detected a few times. The chain is built from TRBV7-9 and TRBJ1-2; TRBD1 aligns across 9 bases. This CDR3 has 16 amino acids. The trim removed 4 bases at V and 3 bases at J, leaving 9 bases unmatched. From germline, CDR1 is SEHNR and CDR2 FQNEAQ (reference sequence). The CDR3: CASSSTGGGDDYGYTF. DNA of the CDR3: TGTGCCAGCAGCTCGACAGGGGGTGGTGATGACTATGGCTACACCTTC.

The chain couples TRBV11-2 to TRBJ1-2; D remains unclear. The CDR3 extends over 16 amino acids. Trimming removed 4 bases from V and 1 base from J, with 16 bases in between. Germline values: CDR1 SGHAT, CDR2 FQNNGV. The CDR3 DNA sequence: TGTGCCAGCAGCTCCCACCGTCTGGGAGATAACTATGGCTACACCTTC. This gives the protein CASSSHRLGDNYGYTF.

The J gene is TRBJ2-1, the V gene TRBV5-1, with TRBD1 matching 11 bases. This CDR3 comprises 15 residues. The V and J ends lost 2 bases and 5 bases, in that order; junction bases with no gene match: 3. CDR1 and CDR2 from the germline V gene are SGHRS and YFSETQ. The CDR3 here is CASSLGQGAHNEQFF. CDR3 coding DNA: TGCGCCAGCAGCTTAGGACAGGGGGCCCACAATGAGCAGTTCTTC.

The V call is TRBV25-1, the J call TRBJ1-4, with D possibly being TRBD1 (6 bases). Germline V gives CDR1 MGHDK, CDR2 SYGVNS. Between the trimmed V and J ends, which lost 1 base and 5 bases, there was a span of 11 bases. The CDR3 runs to 15 residues. The CDR3 DNA follows: TGTGCCAGCAGTGAATCGAGGGACATGAATGAAAAACTGTTTTTT. It yields the protein CASSESRDMNEKLFF.

The chain carries TRBV28 and TRBJ2-7; no definite D call. The CDR3 has 16 residues. With 0 bases removed from V and 1 base from J, the gap between germline ends came to 13 bases. Germline CDR1 and CDR2: MDHEN and SYDVKM. The CDR3 DNA follows: TGTGCCAGCAGTTTATGGCAGGAAAAGACATCCTACGAGCAGTACTTC. Protein sequence: CASSLWQEKTSYEQYF. Based on the CDR3 plus reference TRBV28 and TRBJ2-7, the full variable domain is DVKVTQSSRYLVKRTGEKVFLECVQDMDHENMFWYRQDPGLGLRLIYFSYDVKMKEKGDIPEGYSVSREKKERFSLILESASTNQTSMYLCASSLWQEKTSYEQYFGPGTRLTVT.

The chain couples TRBV6-6 to TRBJ2-6; TRBD1 matches at 10 bases. The V gene's germline CDR1 is MNHNY and CDR2 SVGAGI (reference sequence). V shed 5 bases and J 3 bases; nucleotides not matched to a gene: 10. The CDR3 is made up of 18 amino acids. CDR3 sequence: CASSPSTGGFGGANVLTF. The CDR3 DNA follows: TGTGCCAGCAGTCCATCGACAGGGGGCTTCGGTGGGGCCAACGTCCTGACTTTC.

This clone has a count of ten or more. The chain joins TRBV7-9 to TRBJ2-7; possibly TRBD2 for D (6 bases). Germline-derived CDR1 and CDR2 are SEHNR and FQNEAQ (reference sequence). V shed 4 bases and J shed 2 bases, with 12 bases lying between them. This CDR3 spans 14 amino acids. Written as DNA, the CDR3 is TGTGCCAGCAGCTCCCGGGACTCCACCTACGAGCAGTACTTC. Its translation: CASSSRDSTYEQYF.

The chain joins TRBV11-2 to TRBJ2-1; 9 bases match TRBD1. Germline V gene sequence: CDR1 SGHAT, CDR2 FQNNGV. This CDR3 region has 16 residues. With 3 bases clipped from V and 8 bases from J, the junction kept 11 bases outside the gene matches. The chain's CDR3 is CASSFTRTGARDEQFF. The CDR3 DNA reads TGTGCCAGCAGCTTCACCCGGACAGGGGCTAGGGATGAGCAGTTCTTC. Supplemented by reference TRBV11-2 and TRBJ2-1, the full variable domain reads EAGVAQSPRYKIIEKRQSVAFWCNPISGHATLYWYQQILGQGPKLLIQFQNNGVVDDSQLPKDRFSAERLKGVDSTLKIQPAKLEDSAVYLCASSFTRTGARDEQFFGPGTRLTVL.

This clone was seen once. The rearrangement uses TRBV6-5 and TRBJ1-3; 12 bases are a match to TRBD1. The CDR3 spans 14 residues. Germline trimming cut 6 bases from V and 8 bases from J; bases unmatched to any gene: 5. The germline V gene has CDR1 MNHEY and CDR2 SVGAGI. For the CDR3, the DNA is TGTGCCAGCAGATTGGGACAGGGGGCGGACACCATATATTTT. It encodes CASRLGQGADTIYF.

V usage is TRBV4-1 and J usage is TRBJ2-7; D perhaps matches TRBD2 (5 bases). In germline, CDR1 is MGHRA, CDR2 YSYEKL. The V and J ends lost 3 bases and 3 bases respectively, with 18 bases between them. This CDR3 is 16 amino acids long. DNA for the CDR3: TGCGCCAGCAGCCATATTACCGGGGTTGTGGGCTACGAGCAGTACTTC. This translates into CASSHITGVVGYEQYF.

The V gene is TRBV30, the J gene TRBJ2-3; 8 nucleotides agree with TRBD2. The V and J ends lost 5 bases and 0 bases, in that order; junction bases with no gene match: 7. This CDR3 has 15 residues. Germline V CDR1 and CDR2: GTSNPN, SVGIG (reference sequence). The CDR3 is CAWEGKRGSTDTQYF. The CDR3, as DNA: TGTGCCTGGGAGGGAAAGCGGGGGAGCACAGATACGCAGTATTTT.

This clone was picked up a small number of times. The chain employs TRBV29-1 and TRBJ2-7, with D possibly being TRBD1 (5 bases). CDR3 length: 13 residues. The germline gives CDR1 SQVTM, CDR2 ANQGSEA. Trimming removed 1 base from V and 0 bases from J, with 7 bases in between. CDR3 nucleotide sequence: TGCAGCGTTGAAGGCAGGGACTCCTACGAGCAGTACTTC. Translation: CSVEGRDSYEQYF.

The CDR3 reads CASSQVRGQETQYF. The CDR3, as DNA: TGTGCCAGCAGCCAAGTGAGGGGGCAAGAGACCCAGTACTTC. This chain links TRBV3-1 (or the pseudogene TRBV3-2) with TRBJ2-5; maybe TRBD1 (6 bases). Germline values: CDR1 LGHDT, CDR2 YNNKEL (reference sequence). Trimming pared 1 base from V and 2 bases from J, leaving 8 bases between. The CDR3 covers 14 residues.

This clone has only one observation. V gene TRBV14 combines with J gene TRBJ2-1; 9 bases map to TRBD2. Germline V gene lookup returns CDR1 SGHDN and CDR2 FVKESK. CDR3 size: 14 residues. The trim removed 4 bases at V and 10 bases at J, leaving 8 bases unmatched. The CDR3 spells CASSPGTSFSEQFF. The CDR3 nucleotides read TGTGCCAGCAGCCCCGGGACTAGCTTCTCCGAGCAGTTCTTC.

At least ten counts were recorded for this clone. V usage is TRBV13 and J usage is TRBJ1-6; the D gene is possibly TRBD1 (5 bases). With 3 bases removed from V and 7 bases from J, the gap between germline ends came to 25 bases. The germline V gene has CDR1 PRHDT and CDR2 FYEKMQ (reference sequence). The CDR3 sequence is 19 residues long. The CDR3 DNA follows: TGTGCCAGCAGCTTCGCACGCCCTGATGGGGCTTCATCCAATTCACCCCTCCACTTT. Translated: CASSFARPDGASSNSPLHF.

This clone was observed a handful of times. The chain uses TRBV6-6 and TRBJ2-1, with D maybe TRBD2 (6 bases). The CDR3 has 14 residues. Germline V gene data show CDR1 as MNHNY and CDR2 as SVGAGI (reference sequence). Trimming pared 7 bases from V and 8 bases from J, leaving 18 bases between. CDR3 bases: TGTGCCAGCAACCTCGCAGGCGGGGTGGATGAGCAGTTCTTC. This sequence encodes CASNLAGGVDEQFF.

This clone was seen a handful of times. The chain employs TRBV5-1 and TRBJ2-1; 10 bases are shared with TRBD1. Per the germline V gene, CDR1 is SGHRS and CDR2 is YFSETQ. The CDR3 is made up of 16 amino acids. V lost 4 bases, J lost 6 bases, and 10 bases stayed unmatched. CDR3 DNA: TGCGCCAGCAGCAGCGGACAGGGGGAAATTAGCAATGAGCAGTTCTTC. It specifies CASSSGQGEISNEQFF.

This clone was seen a single time. The rearrangement joins TRBV3-1 (or the pseudogene TRBV3-2) to TRBJ2-3; the match to TRBD2 covers 7 bases. From germline, CDR1 is LGHDT and CDR2 YNNKEL (reference sequence). The junction had 1 base not matched to a gene; V was cut back by 4 bases and J by 3 bases. The CDR3 spans 13 residues. The CDR3 protein is CASSPGGTDTQYF. The CDR3 DNA sequence: TGTGCCAGCAGCCCCGGGGGGACAGATACGCAGTATTTT.

This clone was seen only a few times. V and J are TRBV19 and TRBJ1-2; a possible D gene is TRBD1 (5 bases). The germline V and J ends were trimmed by 4 bases and 0 bases, with 12 bases remaining between them. The CDR3 has 15 residues. Per the germline V gene, CDR1 is LNHDA and CDR2 is SQIVND (reference sequence). The CDR3 DNA reads TGTGCCAGTAGTACGACAGCTCCTACTAACTATGGCTACACCTTC. Translation: CASSTTAPTNYGYTF.

This clone was counted once. The chain employs TRBV7-9 and TRBJ2-7, with D perhaps matching TRBD2 (5 bases). Germline lookup yields CDR1 SEHNR and CDR2 FQNEAQ (reference sequence). Trimming stripped 4 bases from V and 1 base from J, with 8 bases between. The CDR3 extends over 13 amino acids. CDR3 amino acids: CASSSPGSYEQYF. CDR3 bases: TGTGCCAGCAGCTCCCCGGGGTCCTACGAGCAGTACTTC.

This clone was counted once. The chain couples TRBV28 to TRBJ1-5; 8 bases match TRBD1. Losses at the gene ends were 6 bases for V and 10 bases for J; bases not matched to a gene: 8. Germline CDR1 MDHEN, CDR2 SYDVKM. The CDR3 spans 13 residues. Written as DNA, the CDR3 is TGTGCCAGCAGGAGGACAGGGATAACACCCCAGCATTTT. Its translation: CASRRTGITPQHF.